Each of the 19 T cell receptor beta chains below was sequenced from the same sample in a study of early T cells in non-severe SARS-CoV-2 infection. TCRdb recomputed calls from the 5' RACE reads with MiXCR, one row per CDR3 protein. The sample consists of about 56,000 distinct CDR3 sequences, over 13% of them appearing once. The sequences come from whole blood, collected at baseline. Every receptor here comes from an adult who was a healthcare worker with PCR-confirmed SARS-CoV-2 infection or an uninfected control (not recorded which).

This clonotype was counted only a few times. This rearrangement joins TRBV24-1 to TRBJ2-5, with D possibly being TRBD1 (5 bases). V gave up 1 base and J gave up 1 base, with 6 bases separating them. The germline CDR1 and CDR2 sequences are KGHDR and SFDVKD. The CDR3 has 14 amino acids. The CDR3 here is CATSDLGVQETQYF. CDR3 nucleotide sequence: TGTGCCACCAGTGATTTAGGGGTCCAAGAGACCCAGTACTTC.

This clonotype has ten or more counts. The chain is built from TRBV12-3 or TRBV12-4 and TRBJ2-7; the D call may be TRBD1 or TRBD2 (6 bases each). V was shortened by 7 bases and J by 7 bases, with 23 bases between the two germline ends. The CDR3 has 15 residues. The CDR3 protein is CASTLRQGHREEQYF. As DNA, the CDR3 is TGTGCCAGCACTCTCCGCCAGGGACACCGGGAGGAGCAGTACTTC.

The chain uses TRBV20-1 and TRBJ2-3, with unresolved D. Deletions cut 3 bases from V and 1 base from J, with 14 bases between. Germline assignment: CDR1 DFQATT and CDR2 SNEGSKA (reference sequence). This CDR3 contains 15 residues. The CDR3 bases are TGCAGTGCTAGCTTCGCTCGCGGACGCACAGATACGCAGTATTTT. It codes for CSASFARGRTDTQYF.

The chain uses TRBV5-1 and TRBJ2-7; 7 bases line up with TRBD2. The CDR3 length is 14 residues. The germline V gene encodes CDR1 SGHRS and CDR2 YFSETQ. V lost 6 bases, J lost 0 bases, and 6 bases stayed unmatched. The CDR3 region has the DNA TGCGCCAGCACAATGGCTAGCGGCTCCTACGAGCAGTACTTC. It is translated as CASTMASGSYEQYF.

This sequence joins TRBV18 and TRBJ1-1; D possibly corresponds to TRBD1 (6 bases). The CDR3 loop spans 13 amino acids. Trimming pared 1 base from V and 5 bases from J, leaving 8 bases between. The germline CDR1 and CDR2 sequences are KGHSH and LQKENI. The DNA for the CDR3 is TGTGCCAGCTCACCACGGGGGGCAACTGAAGCTTTCTTT. It specifies CASSPRGATEAFF.

This clonotype was seen a handful of times. The chain joins TRBV2 to TRBJ1-5; tentatively, D is TRBD1 (5 bases). Deletions cut 4 bases from V and 1 base from J, with 11 bases between. CDR1 is SNHLY and CDR2 is FYNNEI in the germline V gene. This CDR3 spans 15 amino acids. The CDR3 bases are TGTGCCAGCAGTGTCGCAGGGATAAGCAATCAGCCCCAGCATTTT. It is translated as CASSVAGISNQPQHF. Full variable domain (missing parts from reference TRBV2 and TRBJ1-5): EPEVTQTPSHQVTQMGQEVILRCVPISNHLYFYWYRQILGQKVEFLVSFYNNEISEKSEIFDDQFSVERPDGSNFTLKIRSTKLEDSAMYFCASSVAGISNQPQHFGDGTRLSIL.

The chain employs TRBV5-1 and TRBJ1-2, with D maybe TRBD1 (5 bases). Trimming took 5 bases from V and 0 from J, leaving 11 bases between them. Germline CDR1 and CDR2: SGHRS and YFSETQ. This CDR3 has 14 amino acids. The CDR3 loop reads CASRPTGANYGYTF. The CDR3 DNA is TGCGCCAGCAGGCCCACGGGGGCTAACTATGGCTACACCTTC. Based on the CDR3 plus reference TRBV5-1 and TRBJ1-2, the full variable domain is KAGVTQTPRYLIKTRGQQVTLSCSPISGHRSVSWYQQTPGQGLQFLFEYFSETQRNKGNFPGRFSGRQFSNSRSEMNVSTLELGDSALYLCASRPTGANYGYTFGSGTRLTVV.

In its sample, this clonotype was seen many times. CDR3 in DNA: TGTGCCAGCAGCTTAGGTCCAGGGACACTCTACGAGCAGTACTTC. Translated: CASSLGPGTLYEQYF. The chain carries TRBV7-6 and TRBJ2-7; D possibly corresponds to TRBD1 (6 bases). With 1 base removed from V and 3 bases from J, the gap between germline ends came to 13 bases. Per the germline V gene, CDR1 is SGHVS and CDR2 is FNYEAQ. There are 15 residues in the CDR3.

This clonotype was seen at least ten times. The rearrangement links TRBV20-1 to TRBJ1-6; D may be TRBD1 (6 bases). Trimming pared 5 bases from V and 10 bases from J, leaving 12 bases between. This CDR3 spans 12 amino acids. The V gene's germline CDR1 is DFQATT and CDR2 SNEGSKA (reference sequence). The CDR3 reads CSARTARSPLHF. CDR3 in DNA: TGCAGTGCTCGGACAGCAAGGTCACCCCTCCACTTT.

Worth noting for this clonotype: This sequence may be a read error, since a much larger clone differs from it by one base. This chain uses TRBV12-3 or TRBV12-4 with TRBJ1-5; D is undetermined. Trimming removed 1 base from V and 0 bases from J, with 4 bases in between. CDR3 length: 14 amino acids. The CDR3 DNA follows: TGTGCCAGCAGTTTAGGGGTTAGCAATCAGCCCCAGCATTTT. It encodes CASSLGVSNQPQHF.

The chain joins TRBV14 to TRBJ1-1; weak D call: TRBD1 (5 bases). CDR3 length equals 17 residues. The germline V gene encodes CDR1 SGHDN and CDR2 FVKESK. V lost 0 bases to trimming and J lost 0 bases, with 14 bases between them. In DNA form, the CDR3 reads TGTGCCAGCAGCCAAGAGGGACGGAGGTTTATGAACACTGAAGCTTTCTTT. It is translated as CASSQEGRRFMNTEAFF.

This clonotype has a count of ten or more. In nucleotides, the CDR3 is TGTGCCAGCAGCCAAGTACTAGCGGGTGACAATGAGCAGTTCTTC. Translation gives CASSQVLAGDNEQFF. V usage is TRBV3-1 and J usage is TRBJ2-1; the match to TRBD2 covers 9 bases. Germline CDR1 is LGHDT and CDR2 is YNNKEL (reference sequence). This CDR3 spans 15 amino acids. V dropped 1 base and J dropped 5; count of bases not matched to a gene: 3.

The sample holds a few counts of this clonotype. This chain uses TRBV7-9 with TRBJ1-4; 7 positions match TRBD1. This CDR3 contains 14 residues. Germline CDR1 is SEHNR and CDR2 is FQNEAQ (reference sequence). The V gene end was trimmed by 5 bases and the J gene end by 12 bases; junction bases not matched to a gene: 12. CDR3 amino acids: CASSLGRGLEELFF. DNA of the CDR3: TGTGCCAGCAGCCTAGGGAGGGGGCTTGAGGAACTGTTTTTT. Complete variable domain (other parts from reference TRBV7-9 and TRBJ1-4): DTGVSQNPRHKITKRGQNVTFRCDPISEHNRLYWYRQTLGQGPEFLTYFQNEAQLEKSRLLSDRFSAERPKGSFSTLEIQRTEQGDSAMYLCASSLGRGLEELFFGSGTQLSVL.

This chain uses TRBV10-3 with TRBJ2-7, with D unresolved. This CDR3 has 13 residues. Per germline, CDR1 ENHRY and CDR2 SYGVKD. The V and J ends lost 3 bases and 1 base respectively, with 7 bases between them. In DNA, the CDR3 is TGTGCCATCAGTGAAGGGCAGTCCTACGAGCAGTACTTC. Protein product: CAISEGQSYEQYF.

The chain has TRBV19 and TRBJ2-7, with D perhaps matching TRBD1 (6 bases). Germline CDR1 is LNHDA and CDR2 is SQIVND (reference sequence). The V end lost 6 bases, the J end lost 0 bases, and 12 bases lay between the germline ends. The CDR3 runs to 14 residues. CDR3 nucleotides: TGTGCCAGTAGAATTACAGGGAGCTCCTACGAGCAGTACTTC. It specifies CASRITGSSYEQYF. The whole variable domain, remainder taken from reference TRBV19 and TRBJ2-7, is DGGITQSPKYLFRKEGQNVTLSCEQNLNHDAMYWYRQDPGQGLRLIYYSQIVNDFQKGDIAEGYSVSREKKESFPLTVTSAQKNPTAFYLCASRITGSSYEQYFGPGTRLTVT.

This chain links TRBV19 with TRBJ2-1; D is undetermined. The V end was cut by 3 bases, the J end by 8 bases, with 11 bases between. Germline lookup yields CDR1 LNHDA and CDR2 SQIVND (reference sequence). The CDR3 has 13 amino acids. The CDR3 DNA reads as TGTGCCAGTAGTATCGAAGCTAGGGATGAGCAGTTCTTC. Translation: CASSIEARDEQFF.

This clonotype was recorded a few times. The genes are TRBV4-1 and TRBJ1-4; weak D call: TRBD1 (6 bases). V was pared by 2 bases and J by 7 bases, with 14 bases between. Germline V lookup: CDR1 MGHRA, CDR2 YSYEKL. The CDR3 is 15 residues long. CDR3 nucleotide sequence: TGCGCCAGCAGCCAAAAGGACAGCCCTATTGAAAAACTGTTTTTT. Its protein is CASSQKDSPIEKLFF.

The chain is built from TRBV12-3 or TRBV12-4 and TRBJ1-2; D uncertain. The CDR3 contains 12 residues. Trimming removed 2 bases from V and 5 bases from J, with 6 bases in between. CDR3 sequence: CASSLLEYGYTF. The CDR3 nucleotides are TGTGCCAGCAGTTTACTAGAGTATGGCTACACCTTC.

This clonotype was counted only a few times. V is TRBV7-6 and J is TRBJ2-7; D unresolved. Deletions cut 4 bases from V and 6 bases from J, with 10 bases between. CDR3 length: 12 residues. The germline V gene encodes CDR1 SGHVS and CDR2 FNYEAQ. Here the CDR3 DNA reads TGTGCCAGCAGCTCGGACCGCCGCGAGCAGTACTTC. Its translation is CASSSDRREQYF.